This TCR beta chain was obtained from a study of OX40 agonist ivuxolimab in advanced cancers. Study-wide context: Melanoma, hepatocellular carcinoma, head and neck or renal cell cancer occurred in dose-escalation patients. Of mixed ages from roughly 23 to 80 and averaging about 65 years, the group was about 80% male.

A word on this clone: Its antigen is not known.

Findings of the study overall: Low normalized clonal expansion also occurred in some nonresponding patients.

The CDR3 loop spans 15 amino acids. Germline V gene data show CDR1 as SGHVS and CDR2 as FQNEAQ. V was trimmed by 3 bases and J by 5 bases, leaving 14 bases between them. On cycle 4 day 1 and cycle 7 day 1, as well as at baseline, blood was sampled. Method: immunoSEQ multiplex PCR; TCRdb's copy keeps in-frame clones and lacks some. Among fewer than 65,000 clones listed, roughly 90% were seen once. The chain recombines TRBV7-8 with TRBJ1-5, with D tentatively TRBD1 (6 bases). This material consisted of CD4+ or CD8+ T cells sorted from blood, taken in a trial of the OX40 agonist ivuxolimab. The sequence was collected from an adult with an advanced solid tumor such as melanoma, head and neck, liver or kidney cancer. CDR3: CASSFQAAGDQPQHF. Written as DNA, the CDR3 is TGTGCCAGCAGCTTCCAAGCGGCAGGGGATCAGCCCCAGCATTTT.